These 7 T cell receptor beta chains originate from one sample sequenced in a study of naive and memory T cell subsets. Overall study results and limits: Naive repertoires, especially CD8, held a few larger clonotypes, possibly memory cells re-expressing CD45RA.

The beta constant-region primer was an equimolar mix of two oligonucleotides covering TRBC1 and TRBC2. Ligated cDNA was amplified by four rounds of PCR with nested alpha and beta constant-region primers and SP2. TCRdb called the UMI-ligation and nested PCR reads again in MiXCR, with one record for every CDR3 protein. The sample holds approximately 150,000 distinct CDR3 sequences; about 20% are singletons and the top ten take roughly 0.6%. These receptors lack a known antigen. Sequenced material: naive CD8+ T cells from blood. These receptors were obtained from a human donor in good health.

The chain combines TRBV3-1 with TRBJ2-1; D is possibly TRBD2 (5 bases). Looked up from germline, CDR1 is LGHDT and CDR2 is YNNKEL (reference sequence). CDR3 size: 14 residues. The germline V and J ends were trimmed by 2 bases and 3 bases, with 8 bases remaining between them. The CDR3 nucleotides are TGTGCCAGCAGCCAAACGGGATTCTACAATGAGCAGTTCTTC. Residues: CASSQTGFYNEQFF.

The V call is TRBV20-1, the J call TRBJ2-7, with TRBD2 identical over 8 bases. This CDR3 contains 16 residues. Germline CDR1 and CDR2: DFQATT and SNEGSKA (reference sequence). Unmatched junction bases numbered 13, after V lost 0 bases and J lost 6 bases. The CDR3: CSARDVQGGRWGEQYF. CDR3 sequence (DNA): TGCAGTGCTAGAGATGTCCAAGGCGGGAGGTGGGGCGAGCAGTACTTC.

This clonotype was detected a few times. The CDR3 DNA sequence: TGTGCCAGCAGCTTTAGCCCCGGACAGGGCTTCACTGAAGCTTTCTTT. Encoded protein: CASSFSPGQGFTEAFF. This chain joins TRBV7-9 and TRBJ1-1; TRBD1 aligns across 8 bases. The CDR3 length is 16 residues. Germline V gene lookup returns CDR1 SEHNR and CDR2 FQNEAQ (reference sequence). V shed 3 bases, J shed 4 bases, and the junction held 10 bases outside the gene matches.

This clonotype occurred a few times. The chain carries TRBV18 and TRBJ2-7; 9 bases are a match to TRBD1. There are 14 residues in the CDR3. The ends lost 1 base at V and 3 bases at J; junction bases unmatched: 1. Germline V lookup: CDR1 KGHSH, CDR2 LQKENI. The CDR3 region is CASSPLDRGYEQYF. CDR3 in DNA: TGTGCCAGCTCACCACTGGACAGGGGCTACGAGCAGTACTTC.

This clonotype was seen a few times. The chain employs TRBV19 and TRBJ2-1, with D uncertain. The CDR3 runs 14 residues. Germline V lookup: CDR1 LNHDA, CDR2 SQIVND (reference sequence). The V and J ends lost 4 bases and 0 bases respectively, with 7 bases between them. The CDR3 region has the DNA TGTGCCAGTAGTACAGGCAACTCCTACAATGAGCAGTTCTTC. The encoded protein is CASSTGNSYNEQFF.

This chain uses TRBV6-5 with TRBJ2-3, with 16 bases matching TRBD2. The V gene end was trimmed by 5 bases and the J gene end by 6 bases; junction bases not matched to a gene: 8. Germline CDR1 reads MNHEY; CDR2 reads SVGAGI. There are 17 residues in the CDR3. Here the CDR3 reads CASSLGTSGREDDTQYF. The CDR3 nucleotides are TGTGCCAGCAGTCTTGGGACTAGCGGGAGGGAAGACGATACGCAGTATTTT.

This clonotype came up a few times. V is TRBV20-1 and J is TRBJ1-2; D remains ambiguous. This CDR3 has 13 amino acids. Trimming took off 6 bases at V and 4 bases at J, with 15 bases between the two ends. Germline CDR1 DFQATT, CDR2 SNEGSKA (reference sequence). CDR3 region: CSAAERRFYGYTF. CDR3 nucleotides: TGCAGTGCCGCGGAACGGAGATTCTATGGCTACACCTTC.